This T cell receptor beta chain was obtained from a study of human T cells and chemical hapten exposure. Findings of the study overall: The study found that DPC sensitization did not change TCRs above 1 in 1000 frequency.

At least ten counts were recorded for this clonotype. Antigen: not known. For the library, individual cDNA molecules each received unique molecular identifiers. TCRdb used MiXCR to reprocess the 5' RACE reads, holding one entry per CDR3 protein. The table shows 150,000 or so distinct CDR3 sequences, with around 4.4% occurring only once. Before extraction, the whole blood was not fractionated, and total RNA was taken from it. V lost 0 bases and J 7 bases, leaving 19 bases between the germline ends. This CDR3 is 16 amino acids long. The V gene's germline CDR1 is LGHNA and CDR2 YNFKEQ. This clonotype was sampled from a female donor in good health. J is TRBJ2-7 and V is TRBV4-2; D assignment may be TRBD1 or TRBD2 (5 bases each). CDR3 in amino acids: CASSQEGDWSFREQYF. The CDR3 nucleotides read TGTGCCAGCAGCCAAGAGGGGGATTGGAGCTTTAGGGAGCAGTACTTC.